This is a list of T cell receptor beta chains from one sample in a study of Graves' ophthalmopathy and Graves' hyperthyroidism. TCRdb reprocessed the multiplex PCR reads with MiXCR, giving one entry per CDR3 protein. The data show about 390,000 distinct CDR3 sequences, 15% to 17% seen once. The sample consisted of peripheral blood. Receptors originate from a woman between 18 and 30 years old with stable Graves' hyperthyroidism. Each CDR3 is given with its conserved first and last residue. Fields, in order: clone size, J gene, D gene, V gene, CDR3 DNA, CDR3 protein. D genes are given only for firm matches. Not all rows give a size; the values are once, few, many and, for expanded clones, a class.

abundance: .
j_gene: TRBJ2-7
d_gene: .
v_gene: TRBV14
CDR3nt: TGTGCCAGCAGCCAACTCGACAGACCCTACGAGCAGTACTTC
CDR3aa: CASSQLDRPYEQYF

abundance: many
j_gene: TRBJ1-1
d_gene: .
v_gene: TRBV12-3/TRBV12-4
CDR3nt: TGTGCCAGCAGCCCTCAGAGCACTGAGGCTTTCTTT
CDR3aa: CASSPQSTEAFF

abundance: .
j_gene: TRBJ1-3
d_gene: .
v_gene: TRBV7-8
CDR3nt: TGTGCCAGCAGCTTTGCCAGGTGGCTCGGAAACACCATATATTTT
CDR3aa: CASSFARWLGNTIYF

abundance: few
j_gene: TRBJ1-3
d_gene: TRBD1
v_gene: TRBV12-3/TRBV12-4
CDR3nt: TGTGCCAGCGGAAAGGGGGCCACCATATATTTT
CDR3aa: CASGKGATIYF

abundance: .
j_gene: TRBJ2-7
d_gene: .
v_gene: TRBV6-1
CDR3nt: TGTGCCAGCATTGCCCTAGGGAGTTACGAGCAGTACTTC
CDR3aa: CASIALGSYEQYF

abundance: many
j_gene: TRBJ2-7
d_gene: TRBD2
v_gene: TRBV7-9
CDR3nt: TGTGCCAGCAGCTTAGGGGCCTTAGCGGGGGCGGAGCAGTACTTC
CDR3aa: CASSLGALAGAEQYF

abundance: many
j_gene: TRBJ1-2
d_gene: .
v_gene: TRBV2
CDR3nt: TGTGCCAGCAGTGAGGCGGTGCCAGGCTACACCTTC
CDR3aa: CASSEAVPGYTF

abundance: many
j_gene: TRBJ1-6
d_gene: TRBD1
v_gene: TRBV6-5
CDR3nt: TGTGCCAGCAGTTGGGCAGGGGGCGAATTGTCTTCACCCCTCCACTTT
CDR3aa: CASSWAGGELSSPLHF

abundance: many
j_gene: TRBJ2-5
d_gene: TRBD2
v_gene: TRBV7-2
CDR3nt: TGTGCCAGCAGCTTAACGATAGCGGGGGGTCAAGAGACCCAGTACTTC
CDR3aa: CASSLTIAGGQETQYF

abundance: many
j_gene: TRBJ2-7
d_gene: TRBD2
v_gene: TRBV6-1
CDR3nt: TGTGCCAGCACCGGGTTAGCGGGGGCCGGTACCTACGAGCAGTACTTC
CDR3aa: CASTGLAGAGTYEQYF

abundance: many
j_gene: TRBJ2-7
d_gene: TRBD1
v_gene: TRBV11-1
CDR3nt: TGTGCCAGCAGCCCGGACAGGAGACAATACGAGCAGTACTTC
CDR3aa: CASSPDRRQYEQYF

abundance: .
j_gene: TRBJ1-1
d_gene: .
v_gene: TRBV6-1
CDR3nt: TGTGCCAGCACCTTGGGGGGGCACACTGAAGCTTTCTTT
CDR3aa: CASTLGGHTEAFF

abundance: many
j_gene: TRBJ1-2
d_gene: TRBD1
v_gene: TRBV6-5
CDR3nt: TGTGCCAGCAGGCGGACAGGGGATAACTATGGCTACACCTTC
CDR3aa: CASRRTGDNYGYTF

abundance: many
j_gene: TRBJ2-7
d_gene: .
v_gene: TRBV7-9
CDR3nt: TGTGCCAGCAGCCCAGGGTGGACTTCCTACGAGCAGTACTTC
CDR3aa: CASSPGWTSYEQYF

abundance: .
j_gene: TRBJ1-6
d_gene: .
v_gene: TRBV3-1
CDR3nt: TGTGCCAGCATCCAGGGCAACGGGAATAATTCACCCCTCCACTTT
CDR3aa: CASIQGNGNNSPLHF

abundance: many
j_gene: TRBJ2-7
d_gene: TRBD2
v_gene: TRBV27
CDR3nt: TGTGCCAGCAGTGCATTCCCACTAGCGGGGGGTTTCGAGCAGTACTTC
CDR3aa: CASSAFPLAGGFEQYF

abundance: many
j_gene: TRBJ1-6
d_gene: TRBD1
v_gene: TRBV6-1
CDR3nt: TGTGCCAGCAGACAGACAGGGTACTATAATTCACCCCTCCACTTT
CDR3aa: CASRQTGYYNSPLHF

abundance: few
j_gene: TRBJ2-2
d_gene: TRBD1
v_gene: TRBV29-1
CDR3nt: TGCAGCGTCACGGGACAGTCGAACACCGGGGAGCTGTTTTTT
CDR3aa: CSVTGQSNTGELFF

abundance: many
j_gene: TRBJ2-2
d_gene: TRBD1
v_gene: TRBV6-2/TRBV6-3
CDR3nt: TGTGCCAGCAGTCCCTCGGGACAGGCTAACACCGGGGAGCTGTTTTTT
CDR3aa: CASSPSGQANTGELFF

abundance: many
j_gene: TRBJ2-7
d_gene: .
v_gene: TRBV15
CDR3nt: TGTGCCACCAGCAGAGATAGGATGGGCACATACTACGAGCAGTACTTC
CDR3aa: CATSRDRMGTYYEQYF

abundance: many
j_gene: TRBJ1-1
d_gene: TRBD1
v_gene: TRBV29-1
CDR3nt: TGCAGCGTCTTCCAGGGGGGAAGGGCTGAAGCTTTCTTT
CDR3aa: CSVFQGGRAEAFF

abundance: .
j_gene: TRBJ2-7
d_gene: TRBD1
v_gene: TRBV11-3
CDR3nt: TGTGCCAGCAGCTTTCGAGGGGGCCTTTCCTACGAGCAGTACTTC
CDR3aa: CASSFRGGLSYEQYF

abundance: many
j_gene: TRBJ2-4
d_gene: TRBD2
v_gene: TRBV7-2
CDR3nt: TGTGCCAGCAGCCTATACCTAGCGGGGGAGGGCAAAAACATTCAGTACTTC
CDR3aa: CASSLYLAGEGKNIQYF

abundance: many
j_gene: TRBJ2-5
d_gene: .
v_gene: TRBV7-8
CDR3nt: TGTGCCAGCAGCTTAGTATCAGGACGGACGGGGGCGACCCAGTACTTC
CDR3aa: CASSLVSGRTGATQYF

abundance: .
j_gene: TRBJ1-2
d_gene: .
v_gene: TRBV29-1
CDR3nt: TGCAGCGTTGAAGACCCCCCGACGGGTCGGGGCTACACCTTC
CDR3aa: CSVEDPPTGRGYTF

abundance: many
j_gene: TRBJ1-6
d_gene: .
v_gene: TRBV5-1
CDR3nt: TGCGCCAGCAGCTTGTCCAGGGAGGATTCACCCCTCCACTTT
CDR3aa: CASSLSREDSPLHF

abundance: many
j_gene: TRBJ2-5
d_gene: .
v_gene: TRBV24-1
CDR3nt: TGTGCCACCAGTGATCGACGGGGTTCGGAGACCCAGTACTTC
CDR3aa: CATSDRRGSETQYF

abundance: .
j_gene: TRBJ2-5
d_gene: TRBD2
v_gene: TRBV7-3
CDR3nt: TGTGCCAGCAGCCCTAGCGGCCAAGAGACCCAGTACTTC
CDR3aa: CASSPSGQETQYF

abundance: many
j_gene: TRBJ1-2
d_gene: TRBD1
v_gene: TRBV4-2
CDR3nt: TGTGCCAGCTGGGGGACAGGGGATGGCTACACCTTC
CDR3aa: CASWGTGDGYTF

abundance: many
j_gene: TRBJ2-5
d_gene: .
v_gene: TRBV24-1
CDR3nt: TGTGCCACCAGTGATTTAGCGGCAGCGGAGACCCAGTACTTC
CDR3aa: CATSDLAAAETQYF

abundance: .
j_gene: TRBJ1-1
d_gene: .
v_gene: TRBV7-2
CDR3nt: TGTGCCAGCAGCTTCACCTCTTTAGTGGGCTCTGAAGCTTTCTTT
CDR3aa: CASSFTSLVGSEAFF

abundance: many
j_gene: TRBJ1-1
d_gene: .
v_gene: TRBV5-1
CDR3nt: TGCGCCAGCAGCTTGAGTGTGACAGCGAACACTGAAGCTTTCTTT
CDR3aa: CASSLSVTANTEAFF

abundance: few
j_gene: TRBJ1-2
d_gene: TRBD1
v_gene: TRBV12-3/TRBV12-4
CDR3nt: TGTGCCAGCAGTCAACGAGGGGGGACAGTAGTCTATGGCTACACCTTC
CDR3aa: CASSQRGGTVVYGYTF

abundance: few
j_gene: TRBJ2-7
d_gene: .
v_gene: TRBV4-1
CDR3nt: TGCGCCAGCAGCCAATCCGGGGACTCCTCAAGCTCCTACGAGCAGTACTTC
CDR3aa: CASSQSGDSSSSYEQYF

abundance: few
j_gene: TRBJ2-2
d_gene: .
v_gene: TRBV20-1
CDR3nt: TGCAGTGCTCCACGACACGGCGACACCGGGGAGCTGTTTTTT
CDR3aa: CSAPRHGDTGELFF

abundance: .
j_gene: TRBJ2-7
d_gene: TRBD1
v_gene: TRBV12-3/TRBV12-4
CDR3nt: TGTGCCAGCAGCGAAGGGGACAGGGGTCACGAGCAGTACTTC
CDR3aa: CASSEGDRGHEQYF

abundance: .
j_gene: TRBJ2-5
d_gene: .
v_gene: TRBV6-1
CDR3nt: TGTGCCAGCAGTGAATGGGGCGGTTTGTGGCAGAGCCAAGAGACCCAGTACTTC
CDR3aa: CASSEWGGLWQSQETQYF

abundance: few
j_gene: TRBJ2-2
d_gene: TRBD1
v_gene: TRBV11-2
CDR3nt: TGTGCCAGCAGCTTAGTCACGCCGGGACAGGGGTATACCGGGGAGCTGTTTTTT
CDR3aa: CASSLVTPGQGYTGELFF

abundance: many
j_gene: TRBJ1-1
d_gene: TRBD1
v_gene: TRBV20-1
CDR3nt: TGCAGTGCTAAGGGCAGGGGGGCTTTCTTT
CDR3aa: CSAKGRGAFF

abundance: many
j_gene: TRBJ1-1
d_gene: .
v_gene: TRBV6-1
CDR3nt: TGTGCCAGCAATGGAGGCGCTGAAGCTTTCTTT
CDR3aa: CASNGGAEAFF

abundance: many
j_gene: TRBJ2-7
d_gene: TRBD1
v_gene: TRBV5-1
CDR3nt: TGCGCCAGCAGCTTCAAAGGACAGGGGGGTACGAGCTCCTACGAGCAGTACTTC
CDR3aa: CASSFKGQGGTSSYEQYF

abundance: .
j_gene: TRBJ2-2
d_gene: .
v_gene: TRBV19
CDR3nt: TGTGCCAGTCAAAGGGATTTGAACACCGGGGAGCTGTTTTTT
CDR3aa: CASQRDLNTGELFF

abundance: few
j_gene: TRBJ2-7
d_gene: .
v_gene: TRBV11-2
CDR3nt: TGTGCCAGCAGCTTCGTGGGGATTGGTTTGGCGACTCGCTACGAGCAGTACTTC
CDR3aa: CASSFVGIGLATRYEQYF

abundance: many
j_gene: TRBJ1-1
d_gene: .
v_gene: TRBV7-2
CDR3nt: TGTGCCAGCAGCTTAGTATCAGGGATGCACACTGAAGCTTTCTTT
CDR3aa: CASSLVSGMHTEAFF

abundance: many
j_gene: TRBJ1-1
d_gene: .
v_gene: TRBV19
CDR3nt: TGTGCCAGTAGTATGATGCGAGGGAGCATGGCTTTCTTT
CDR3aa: CASSMMRGSMAFF

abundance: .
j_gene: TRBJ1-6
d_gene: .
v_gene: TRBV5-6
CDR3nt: TGTGCCAGCAGCTTGAAGAATTTCCTGAATTCACCCCTCCACTTT
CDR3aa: CASSLKNFLNSPLHF

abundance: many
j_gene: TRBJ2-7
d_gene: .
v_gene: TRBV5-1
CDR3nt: TGCGCCAGCAGCTTGGGCCAGTTCCAGTACGAGCAGTACTTC
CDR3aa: CASSLGQFQYEQYF

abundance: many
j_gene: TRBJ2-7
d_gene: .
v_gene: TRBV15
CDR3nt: TGTGCCACCAGCCCAGGGCCGTGGGGGGAGCAGTACTTC
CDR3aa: CATSPGPWGEQYF

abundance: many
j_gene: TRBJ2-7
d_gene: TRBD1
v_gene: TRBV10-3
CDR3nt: TGTGCCATCAGTGGGGGACAGATACCCTACGAGCAGTACTTC
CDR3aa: CAISGGQIPYEQYF

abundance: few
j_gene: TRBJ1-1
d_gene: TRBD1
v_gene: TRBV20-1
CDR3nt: TGCAGTGCTAGAGCCGGGACAGGGTTGGGTGAAGCTTTCTTT
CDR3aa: CSARAGTGLGEAFF